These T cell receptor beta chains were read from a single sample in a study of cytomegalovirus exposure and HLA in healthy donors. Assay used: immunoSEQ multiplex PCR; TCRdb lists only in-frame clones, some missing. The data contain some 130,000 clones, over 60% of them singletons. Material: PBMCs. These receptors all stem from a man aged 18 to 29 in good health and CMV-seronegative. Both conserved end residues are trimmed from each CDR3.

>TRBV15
ATSRDEASVGHIQETQY
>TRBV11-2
ASSPRLALSSYNEQF
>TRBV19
ASSTRTGMCRLF
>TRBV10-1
ASSRAGGPTDTQY
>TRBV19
ASSPDRVGSPLH
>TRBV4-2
ASSLDTGSGNTIY
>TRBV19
ASSGQYNQPQH
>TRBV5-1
ASSLLASGNQETQY
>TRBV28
ASGPRGIYNEQF
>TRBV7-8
ASSLLERVDYGYT
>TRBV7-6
ASSLRESGNTTY
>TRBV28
ASSRSPDRQGAHGYT
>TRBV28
ASSHPRTGWSEQF
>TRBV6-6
ASSYSAGKQY